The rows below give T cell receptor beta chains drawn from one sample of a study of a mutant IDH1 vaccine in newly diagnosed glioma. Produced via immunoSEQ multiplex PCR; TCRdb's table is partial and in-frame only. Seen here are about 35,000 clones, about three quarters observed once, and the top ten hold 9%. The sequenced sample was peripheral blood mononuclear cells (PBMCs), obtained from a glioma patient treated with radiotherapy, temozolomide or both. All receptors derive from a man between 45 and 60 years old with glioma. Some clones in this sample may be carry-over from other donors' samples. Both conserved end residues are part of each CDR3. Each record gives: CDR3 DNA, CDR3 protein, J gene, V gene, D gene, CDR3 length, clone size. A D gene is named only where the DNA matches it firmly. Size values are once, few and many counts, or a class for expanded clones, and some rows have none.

cdr3_nt: TGTGCCAGCAGTGAATCAGAGATGTGGGGTACGCAGTATTTT
cdr3_aa: CASSESEMWGTQYF
j_call: TRBJ2-3
v_call: TRBV2
d_call: .
cdr3_length: 14
clone_size: .

cdr3_nt: TGTGCCAGCAGTTTACCGGGACAGAGGAACACTGAAGCTTTCTTT
cdr3_aa: CASSLPGQRNTEAFF
j_call: TRBJ1-1
v_call: TRBV5-4
d_call: TRBD1
cdr3_length: 15
clone_size: once

cdr3_nt: TGTGCCAGCAGTGTTAAGACAGATACGCAGTATTTT
cdr3_aa: CASSVKTDTQYF
j_call: TRBJ2-3
v_call: TRBV2
d_call: .
cdr3_length: 12
clone_size: .

cdr3_nt: TGCGCCAGCAGCTTGGAGGAGACCCAGTACTTC
cdr3_aa: CASSLEETQYF
j_call: TRBJ2-5
v_call: TRBV5-1
d_call: .
cdr3_length: 11
clone_size: .

cdr3_nt: TGTGCCAGCAGCCCGAGCGCAGACAGCAACTATGGCTACACCTTC
cdr3_aa: CASSPSADSNYGYTF
j_call: TRBJ1-2
v_call: TRBV5-4
d_call: .
cdr3_length: 15
clone_size: once

cdr3_nt: TGTGCCAGTAGTAAGAGGAATGGGGCCAACGTCCTGACTTTC
cdr3_aa: CASSKRNGANVLTF
j_call: TRBJ2-6
v_call: TRBV19
d_call: .
cdr3_length: 14
clone_size: .

cdr3_nt: TGTGCCAGCAGCAAAAGGGGGACCCGGGCGCAGTACTTC
cdr3_aa: CASSKRGTRAQYF
j_call: TRBJ2-5
v_call: TRBV13
d_call: .
cdr3_length: 13
clone_size: .

cdr3_nt: TGTGCCAGCAGTGAGGGCCCCCAGCCCACCACAGATACGCAGTATTTT
cdr3_aa: CASSEGPQPTTDTQYF
j_call: TRBJ2-3
v_call: TRBV6-1
d_call: .
cdr3_length: 16
clone_size: .

cdr3_nt: TGTGCCAGCAGTTACGGTGGCAGGGGGTACTTC
cdr3_aa: CASSYGGRGYF
j_call: TRBJ2-7
v_call: TRBV6-5
d_call: .
cdr3_length: 11
clone_size: .

cdr3_nt: TGCGCCAGCAGCTTGGGTACGGGGAACAATCCAGATACGCAGTATTTT
cdr3_aa: CASSLGTGNNPDTQYF
j_call: TRBJ2-3
v_call: TRBV5-1
d_call: .
cdr3_length: 16
clone_size: .

cdr3_nt: TGTGCCAGCAGCTTAAGGGGCTACGAGCAGTACTTC
cdr3_aa: CASSLRGYEQYF
j_call: TRBJ2-7
v_call: TRBV5-6
d_call: .
cdr3_length: 12
clone_size: .

cdr3_nt: TGTGCCAGCAGTCCGGACGGGAACTATGGCTACACCTTC
cdr3_aa: CASSPDGNYGYTF
j_call: TRBJ1-2
v_call: TRBV6-6
d_call: .
cdr3_length: 13
clone_size: once

cdr3_nt: TGTGCCAGCAGCTTCCCCCCCCTAATCTCTGGGGCCAACGTCCTGACTTTC
cdr3_aa: CASSFPPLISGANVLTF
j_call: TRBJ2-6
v_call: TRBV5-6
d_call: .
cdr3_length: 17
clone_size: .

cdr3_nt: TGTGCCAGCAGACGTACCGATTCAAAGAATTCACCCCTCCACTTT
cdr3_aa: CASRRTDSKNSPLHF
j_call: TRBJ1-6
v_call: TRBV11-2
d_call: .
cdr3_length: 15
clone_size: few

cdr3_nt: TGTGCCAGCTCACCCGGATATGGCTACACCTTC
cdr3_aa: CASSPGYGYTF
j_call: TRBJ1-2
v_call: TRBV18
d_call: .
cdr3_length: 11
clone_size: .

cdr3_nt: TGTGCCAGCAGCTACTCAGGGGCGAACTATGGCTACACCTTC
cdr3_aa: CASSYSGANYGYTF
j_call: TRBJ1-2
v_call: TRBV7-2
d_call: .
cdr3_length: 14
clone_size: .

cdr3_nt: TGTGCCAGCAGCCGGCTAGCGGGGGGTCTGCTGAACGGGGAGCTGTTTTTT
cdr3_aa: CASSRLAGGLLNGELFF
j_call: TRBJ2-2
v_call: TRBV14
d_call: TRBD2
cdr3_length: 17
clone_size: .

cdr3_nt: TGTGCCAGCAGTCGGACAGGGACTAACTATGGCTACACCTTC
cdr3_aa: CASSRTGTNYGYTF
j_call: TRBJ1-2
v_call: TRBV28
d_call: TRBD1
cdr3_length: 14
clone_size: .

cdr3_nt: TGTGCCAGCAGCAGAGGGGGGACTACGAACACCGGGGAGCTGTTTTTT
cdr3_aa: CASSRGGTTNTGELFF
j_call: TRBJ2-2
v_call: TRBV5-4
d_call: .
cdr3_length: 16
clone_size: .

cdr3_nt: TGTGCCAGCAGCTCCTCGGCAGGGGTTGGAGCTTTCTTT
cdr3_aa: CASSSSAGVGAFF
j_call: TRBJ1-1
v_call: TRBV7-9
d_call: .
cdr3_length: 13
clone_size: once

cdr3_nt: TGTGCCAGCAGCGCACTAGCGGAAAACACCGGGGAGCTGTTTTTT
cdr3_aa: CASSALAENTGELFF
j_call: TRBJ2-2
v_call: TRBV5-4
d_call: TRBD2
cdr3_length: 15
clone_size: .

cdr3_nt: TGTGCCAGCTCAGGGCAAGCCTACGAGCAGTACTTC
cdr3_aa: CASSGQAYEQYF
j_call: TRBJ2-7
v_call: TRBV18
d_call: .
cdr3_length: 12
clone_size: .

cdr3_nt: TGTGCCACCAGCAGAGCCGGGATTTATGGGCAGTATTTT
cdr3_aa: CATSRAGIYGQYF
j_call: TRBJ2-3
v_call: TRBV15
d_call: .
cdr3_length: 13
clone_size: .

cdr3_nt: TGTGCCAGCAGTTACCCTCGGGGCGGCTACACCTTC
cdr3_aa: CASSYPRGGYTF
j_call: TRBJ1-2
v_call: TRBV6-5
d_call: .
cdr3_length: 12
clone_size: .

cdr3_nt: TGTGCCAGCAGCGTAGGTGGGGATCCCCACACTGAAGCTTTCTTT
cdr3_aa: CASSVGGDPHTEAFF
j_call: TRBJ1-1
v_call: TRBV9
d_call: .
cdr3_length: 15
clone_size: .

cdr3_nt: TGTGCCAGCAGCCGTCGGGACGGACAAGACGAGCAGTACTTC
cdr3_aa: CASSRRDGQDEQYF
j_call: TRBJ2-7
v_call: TRBV7-2
d_call: .
cdr3_length: 14
clone_size: .

cdr3_nt: TGTGCCAGCAGTTCGACAGGGCCCTCTTTGGCCAACGTCCTGACTTTC
cdr3_aa: CASSSTGPSLANVLTF
j_call: TRBJ2-6
v_call: TRBV28
d_call: TRBD1
cdr3_length: 16
clone_size: few

cdr3_nt: TGTGCCAGCAGTCTTGAACGAGGGAATCAGCCCCAGCATTTT
cdr3_aa: CASSLERGNQPQHF
j_call: TRBJ1-5
v_call: TRBV2
d_call: .
cdr3_length: 14
clone_size: few

cdr3_nt: TGCGCCAGCAGCTTTGCGGGGCCCGGGACTAATGAAAAACTGTTTTTT
cdr3_aa: CASSFAGPGTNEKLFF
j_call: TRBJ1-4
v_call: TRBV5-1
d_call: .
cdr3_length: 16
clone_size: .

cdr3_nt: TGTGCCAGCAGTTCGATGTTTGGAGCAGATACGCAGTATTTT
cdr3_aa: CASSSMFGADTQYF
j_call: TRBJ2-3
v_call: TRBV27
d_call: .
cdr3_length: 14
clone_size: .

cdr3_nt: TGTGCCAGCTCACCGGACAGTATGGGTGAAAAACTGTTTTTT
cdr3_aa: CASSPDSMGEKLFF
j_call: TRBJ1-4
v_call: TRBV18
d_call: .
cdr3_length: 14
clone_size: .

cdr3_nt: TGTGCCAGCTCGCGTAGCGGGGGTAAAAACTACGAGCAGTACTTC
cdr3_aa: CASSRSGGKNYEQYF
j_call: TRBJ2-7
v_call: TRBV18
d_call: TRBD2
cdr3_length: 15
clone_size: .

cdr3_nt: TGTGCCAGCAGCCCCCTGACAGGGGGGGAAGAGACCCAGTACTTC
cdr3_aa: CASSPLTGGEETQYF
j_call: TRBJ2-5
v_call: TRBV7-7
d_call: TRBD1
cdr3_length: 15
clone_size: .

cdr3_nt: TGTGCCAGCAGCTTAGAGTCCACCGGGGAGCTGTTTTTT
cdr3_aa: CASSLESTGELFF
j_call: TRBJ2-2
v_call: TRBV7-9
d_call: .
cdr3_length: 13
clone_size: few

cdr3_nt: TGTGCCAGCAGGGGCCTCAACTATGGCTACACCTTC
cdr3_aa: CASRGLNYGYTF
j_call: TRBJ1-2
v_call: TRBV6-1
d_call: .
cdr3_length: 12
clone_size: once

cdr3_nt: TGTGCCAGTAGTTACAGGTACCAAGAGACCCAGTACTTC
cdr3_aa: CASSYRYQETQYF
j_call: TRBJ2-5
v_call: TRBV19
d_call: .
cdr3_length: 13
clone_size: .

cdr3_nt: TGTGCCAGCAACCACGGGACCCAGACCTACGAGCAGTACTTC
cdr3_aa: CASNHGTQTYEQYF
j_call: TRBJ2-7
v_call: TRBV6-6
d_call: .
cdr3_length: 14
clone_size: .

cdr3_nt: TGCGCCAGCAGCTTGGGCCCGTCGGACGGGGGTCAGCCCCAGCATTTT
cdr3_aa: CASSLGPSDGGQPQHF
j_call: TRBJ1-5
v_call: TRBV5-1
d_call: .
cdr3_length: 16
clone_size: .

cdr3_nt: TGTGCCAGCAGCTCCGGGACTAGCGGGAGGGCCATTAACTACGAGCAGTACTTC
cdr3_aa: CASSSGTSGRAINYEQYF
j_call: TRBJ2-7
v_call: TRBV11-2
d_call: TRBD2
cdr3_length: 18
clone_size: .

cdr3_nt: TGTGCCAGTAGTAGGAGGCCTAGCGGCGGTGAGACCCAGTACTTC
cdr3_aa: CASSRRPSGGETQYF
j_call: TRBJ2-5
v_call: TRBV19
d_call: TRBD2
cdr3_length: 15
clone_size: .

cdr3_nt: TGTGCCGCGGGGGCAAATCAGCCCCAGCATTTT
cdr3_aa: CAAGANQPQHF
j_call: TRBJ1-5
v_call: TRBV6-6
d_call: .
cdr3_length: 11
clone_size: few

cdr3_nt: TGTGCCATCAGTGAGTCGAAGGGGGGGCGGGGAGAGACCCAGTACTTC
cdr3_aa: CAISESKGGRGETQYF
j_call: TRBJ2-5
v_call: TRBV10-3
d_call: .
cdr3_length: 16
clone_size: .

cdr3_nt: TGTGCCAGCAGTCCGGACAGGGACGACACTGAAGCTTTCTTT
cdr3_aa: CASSPDRDDTEAFF
j_call: TRBJ1-1
v_call: TRBV6-6
d_call: TRBD1
cdr3_length: 14
clone_size: .